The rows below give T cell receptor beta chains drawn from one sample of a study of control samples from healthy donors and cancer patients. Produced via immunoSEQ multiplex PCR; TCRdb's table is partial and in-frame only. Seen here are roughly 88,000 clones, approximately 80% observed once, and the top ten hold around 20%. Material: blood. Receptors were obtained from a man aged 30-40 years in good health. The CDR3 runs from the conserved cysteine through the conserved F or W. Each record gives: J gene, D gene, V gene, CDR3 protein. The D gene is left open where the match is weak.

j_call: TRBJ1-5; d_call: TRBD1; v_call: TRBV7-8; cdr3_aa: CASSSDRDQPQHF
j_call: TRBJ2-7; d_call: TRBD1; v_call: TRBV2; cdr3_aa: CASSEIPGTGNYEQYF
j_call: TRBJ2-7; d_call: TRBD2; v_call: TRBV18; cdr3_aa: CASSPASGGDEQYF
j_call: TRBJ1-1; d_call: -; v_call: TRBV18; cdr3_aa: CASSPPVGGATEAFF
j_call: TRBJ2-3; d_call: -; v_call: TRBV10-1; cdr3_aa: CASSADSRTDTQYF
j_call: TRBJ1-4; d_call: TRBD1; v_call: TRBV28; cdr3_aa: CASSSGERQGIGQLFF
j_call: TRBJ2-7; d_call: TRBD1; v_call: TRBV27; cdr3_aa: CASRRQGASREQYF
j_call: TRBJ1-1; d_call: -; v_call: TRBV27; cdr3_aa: CASSSGVVNTEAFF
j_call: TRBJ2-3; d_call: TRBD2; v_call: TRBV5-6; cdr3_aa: CASSLEQGLAVTDTQYF
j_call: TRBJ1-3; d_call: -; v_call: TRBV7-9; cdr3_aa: CASATGASGNTIYF
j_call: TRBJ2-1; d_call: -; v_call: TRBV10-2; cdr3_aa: CASSEDSFPYNEQFF
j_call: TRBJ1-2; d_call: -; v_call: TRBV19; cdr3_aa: CASTGDEDGYTF
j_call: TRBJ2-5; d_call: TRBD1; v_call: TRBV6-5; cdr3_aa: CASSLRDRGETQYF
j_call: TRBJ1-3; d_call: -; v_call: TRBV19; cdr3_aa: CASSRARGGVGNTIYF
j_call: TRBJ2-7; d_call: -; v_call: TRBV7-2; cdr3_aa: CASSLRRGGDEQYF
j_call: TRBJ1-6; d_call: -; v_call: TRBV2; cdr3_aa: CASSEGADVGSPLHF
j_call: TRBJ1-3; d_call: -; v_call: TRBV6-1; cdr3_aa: CASSESVLSGGNTIYF
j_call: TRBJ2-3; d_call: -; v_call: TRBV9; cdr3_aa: CASSGTASTDTQYF
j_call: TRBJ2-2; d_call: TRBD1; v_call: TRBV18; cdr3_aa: CASSPGTGDTGELFF
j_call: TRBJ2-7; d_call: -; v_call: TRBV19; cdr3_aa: CASNRAGSYEQYF
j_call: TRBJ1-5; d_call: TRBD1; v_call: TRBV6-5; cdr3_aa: CASSPGQGNQPQHF
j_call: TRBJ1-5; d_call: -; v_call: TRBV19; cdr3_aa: CASRGTGGRQNQPQHF
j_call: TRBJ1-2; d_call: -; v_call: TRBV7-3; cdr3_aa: CASSQDGRSTLSYTF
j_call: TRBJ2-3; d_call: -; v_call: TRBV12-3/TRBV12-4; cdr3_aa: CASSFPGLDTQYF
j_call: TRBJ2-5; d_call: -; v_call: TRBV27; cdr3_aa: CASSLWAFQETQYF
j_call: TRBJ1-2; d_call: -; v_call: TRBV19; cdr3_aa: CASSKSREVTGGYTF
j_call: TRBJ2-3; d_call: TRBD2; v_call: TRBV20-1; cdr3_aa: CSASRGGATDTQYF
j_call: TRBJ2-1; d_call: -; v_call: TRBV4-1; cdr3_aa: CASSPRLTAYNEQFF
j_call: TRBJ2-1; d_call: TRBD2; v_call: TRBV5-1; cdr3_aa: CASSLTSGGAYNEQFF
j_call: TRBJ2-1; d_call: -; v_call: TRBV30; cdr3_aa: CAGGYNEQFF
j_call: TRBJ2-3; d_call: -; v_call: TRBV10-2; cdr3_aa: CARPGSDTQYF
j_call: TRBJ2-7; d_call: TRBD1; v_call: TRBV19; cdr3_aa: CASSIQGASYEQYF
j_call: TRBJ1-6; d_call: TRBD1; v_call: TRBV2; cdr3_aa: CASRPRGSSYNSPLHF
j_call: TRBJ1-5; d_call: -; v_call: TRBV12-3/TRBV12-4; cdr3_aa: CASSLGSVQPQHF
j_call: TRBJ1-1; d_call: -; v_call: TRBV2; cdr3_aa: CASSEARRGAFF
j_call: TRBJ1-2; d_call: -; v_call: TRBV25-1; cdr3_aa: CASSSGEHSGYTF
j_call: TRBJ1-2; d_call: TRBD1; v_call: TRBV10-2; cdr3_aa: CASGDSFNYGYTF